This T cell receptor beta chain came from a study of T cell responses to AZD1222 COVID-19 vaccine (dated by TCRdb to the early 2020s). In the study overall: AZD1222 recipients whose second dose came at about 4 weeks and those whose second dose came at about 12 weeks were combined into one group, since spike-specific TCR depth and breadth did not differ between the two schedules. TCR sequencing was performed for approximately 240 trial participants, of whom about 200 were given two doses of AZD1222 and approximately 25 were given two doses of MenACWY control vaccine. Trial participants were enrolled by age into 18-55, 56-69 and 70-plus year subgroups, with about 150, 28 and 57 TCR-sequenced participants respectively. Study-wide findings and limitations: Most participants were white British and females outnumbered males, and the authors suggested that clonal diversity may have been underestimated. CD4 TCRs associated with the vaccine covered the entire spike protein, and the dominant responses were in regions 160-218 and 743-854. Because no day 14 peak-response samples were available, the repertoires could be characterized only after the peak T cell response. Reportedly, almost half of the unique spike-specific TCRs recognized epitopes lying outside the regions that are mutated in the B.1.351 and B.1.1.7 variants. The 56-69-year group was small, and its depth increase did not reach significance, likely because of low power. Conclusions about previously exposed vaccinees are limited because only five to seven AZD1222 recipients were SARS-CoV-2 seropositive at baseline. After two AZD1222 doses, spike-specific TCR breadth and depth were significantly higher than at day 0 and than in MenACWY recipients.

The time point label corresponds to: baseline before first vaccination. Vaccinee samples came from UK trials COV001 and COV002, including a single-blind randomized controlled phase 2/3 trial of AZD1222 (ChAdOx1 nCoV-19) in healthy adults. For TCRbeta chain sequencing, PBMC samples were collected from trial participants at day 0 and at day 28 after the second dose. On this clone: What antigen it recognizes has not been identified. Base qualities are missing; no much larger clone stands one base away.

The CDR3 regions of human TCRbeta chains were subjected to immunosequencing. The authors' analysis ran thus. Repertoire TCRs were checked for matches against a reference library of SARS-CoV-2-specific TCRs that had been generated using the MIRA antigen-specificity platform. Breadth was defined as the fraction of unique TCRs that were SARS-CoV-2-associated. Depth was defined as the fraction of total T cells that were SARS-CoV-2-associated. Using the MIRA data, each spike-specific TCR was assigned both to the spike region to which the TCR was reactive and to a CD4 or CD8 class. Log10-transformed breadth and depth values were compared by one-way ANOVA with Sidak's multiple comparisons tests. TCRdb's version of the immuneACCESS table is confined to in-frame rearrangements and falls short of the full clone set. An unresolved V gene accounts for under half of the shortfall where checked; the remainder is of unknown origin. Clonal size and the V and J genes are those of that table, whereas D and trimming came from the DNA. The sample yields more than 140,000 clones; around 91% were counted once. The top ten constitute roughly 5% of the sample.

After removal of 1 base from V and 0 bases from J, the junction retains 0 bases not matched to a gene. From the cysteine through the phenylalanine, the CDR3 covers 15 amino acids. The sequence is cut down to CDR3 DNA, 45 bases in frame from base 1. The germline V gene gives CDR1 as MNHNS and CDR2 as SASEGT. This clonotype originated in an adult in good health. This chain is built from TRBV6-1 and TRBJ2-7; TRBD1 lines up with 10 middle nucleotides. The sample in question was peripheral blood, obtained on day 0 of AZD1222 vaccination. The nucleotide sequence is TGTGCCAGCAGTGAAGGGACAGGGGGCTCCTACGAGCAGTACTTC. Its protein product is CASSEGTGGSYEQYF.